This TCR beta chain was identified during a study of cytomegalovirus exposure and HLA in healthy donors. PCR primers comprised 60 Vbeta and 13 Jbeta primers. Produced via immunoSEQ multiplex PCR; TCRdb's table is partial and in-frame only. The data contain fewer than 150,000 clones, around 77% of them singletons. Trimming removed 3 bases from V and 4 bases from J; junction bases left unmatched: 9. Looked up from germline, CDR1 is LNHDA and CDR2 is SQIVND (reference sequence). The CDR3 consists of 16 residues. This TCR came from a man in his fifties or sixties in good health and CMV-seronegative. The J gene is TRBJ2-3, the V gene TRBV19; 8 nucleotides match TRBD2. The material sequenced was PBMCs. The CDR3 nucleotides read TGTGCCAGTAGTATGGGACTAGGATCTGGTTCAGATACGCAGTATTTT. This translates into CASSMGLGSGSDTQYF.